Below are 21 T cell receptor beta chains sequenced from a single sample in a study of blood T cell repertoires in COVID-19. Data came from immunoSEQ multiplex PCR; TCRdb stores just in-frame clones and leaves some out. This sample carries about 250,000 clones, 65% to 80% of them seen once, and the ten largest clones take roughly 4%. What was sequenced was peripheral blood. These TCRs come from a woman in her thirties or forties with active or convalescent COVID-19.

This clone turned up a few times. The rearrangement links TRBV2 to TRBJ2-3; 8 nucleotides agree with TRBD1. V dropped 6 bases and J dropped 6; count of bases not matched to a gene: 14. Germline V lookup: CDR1 SNHLY, CDR2 FYNNEI. The CDR3 consists of 16 residues. The CDR3 coding sequence is TGTGCCAGCAGGAGAGTTTGGACAGGGACGCTGGATACGCAGTATTTT. This encodes CASRRVWTGTLDTQYF.

This clone was recorded once. The chain is built from TRBV28 and TRBJ1-1, with D uncertain. Germline lookup yields CDR1 MDHEN and CDR2 SYDVKM. The CDR3 extends over 13 amino acids. The ends were cut back, 8 bases at V and 5 bases at J, with 15 bases in the middle. CDR3 bases: TGTGCCAGCCCCTCCCCGGGAGGGACTGAAGCTTTCTTT. Translation gives CASPSPGGTEAFF. The full variable domain, its missing parts supplied by reference TRBV28 and TRBJ1-1, is DVKVTQSSRYLVKRTGEKVFLECVQDMDHENMFWYRQDPGLGLRLIYFSYDVKMKEKGDIPEGYSVSREKKERFSLILESASTNQTSMYLCASPSPGGTEAFFGQGTRLTVV.

The chain employs TRBV29-1 and TRBJ2-3, with D perhaps matching TRBD1 (6 bases). The germline CDR1 and CDR2 sequences are SQVTM and ANQGSEA. Trimming stripped 5 bases from V and 0 bases from J, with 12 bases between. CDR3 length equals 14 residues. CDR3 DNA sequence: TGCAGCGTTTCCCCGGGACAAAGCACAGATACGCAGTATTTT. Translation: CSVSPGQSTDTQYF.

V usage is TRBV7-9 and J usage is TRBJ2-1; D is uncertain. Germline CDR1 reads SEHNR; CDR2 reads FQNEAQ (reference sequence). V was clipped by 5 bases and J by 3 bases, with 5 bases between them. This CDR3 comprises 12 residues. The CDR3 sequence: CASSAVYNEQFF. For the CDR3, the DNA is TGTGCCAGCAGCGCAGTCTACAATGAGCAGTTCTTC.

This clone was picked up one time. J is TRBJ1-6 and V is TRBV6-2 or TRBV6-3; D is undetermined. CDR3 size: 16 residues. The V end was cut by 5 bases, the J end by 9 bases, with 20 bases between. Germline lookup yields CDR1 MNHEY and CDR2 SVGEGT. The CDR3 is CASSLGSTSSSSPLHF. The CDR3 DNA sequence: TGTGCCAGCAGTCTCGGTTCGACAAGTAGTTCTTCACCCCTCCACTTT.

This clone was counted once. The V and J genes are TRBV7-3 and TRBJ1-1, with unresolved D. The germline V gene has CDR1 SGHTA and CDR2 FQGTGA. This CDR3 contains 15 residues. V was trimmed by 4 bases and J by 5 bases, leaving 17 bases between them. In nucleotides, the CDR3 is TGTGCCAGCAGCTCCCTGACAAGAATTGTAACTGAAGCTTTCTTT. It specifies CASSSLTRIVTEAFF. Supplemented by reference TRBV7-3 and TRBJ1-1, the full variable domain reads GAGVSQTPSNKVTEKGKYVELRCDPISGHTALYWYRQSLGQGPEFLIYFQGTGAADDSGLPNDRFFAVRPEGSVSTLKIQRTERGDSAVYLCASSSLTRIVTEAFFGQGTRLTVV.

The chain employs TRBV27 and TRBJ2-5; TRBD2 matches 10 bases. In germline, CDR1 is MNHEY, CDR2 SMNVEV (reference sequence). V shed 1 base and J 4 bases; nucleotides not matched to a gene: 6. The CDR3 runs to 16 residues. The CDR3: CASSLLSSGGVETQYF. The CDR3 nucleotides are TGTGCCAGCAGTTTATTATCCAGCGGGGGGGTAGAGACCCAGTACTTC.

The J gene is TRBJ1-2, the V gene TRBV6-1; no clear D gene. V was shortened by 2 bases and J by 1 base, with 5 bases between the two germline ends. The CDR3 spans 13 residues. Per germline, CDR1 MNHNS and CDR2 SASEGT. The CDR3 DNA is TGTGCCAGCAGTGAAAACAGTAACTATGGCTACACCTTC. This encodes CASSENSNYGYTF.

The V and J genes are TRBV30 and TRBJ2-1, with D tentatively TRBD1 (6 bases). Germline CDR1 reads GTSNPN; CDR2 reads SVGIG (reference sequence). The CDR3 runs to 15 residues. V dropped 8 bases and J dropped 3 bases, with 20 bases sitting between them. The CDR3 region is CAALPDRFVYNEQFF. CDR3 DNA sequence: TGTGCCGCACTCCCCGACAGGTTCGTCTACAATGAGCAGTTCTTC. Supplemented by reference TRBV30 and TRBJ2-1, the full variable domain reads SQTIHQWPATLVQPVGSPLSLECTVEGTSNPNLYWYRQAAGRGLQLLFYSVGIGQISSEVPQNLSASRPQDRQFILSSKKLLLSDSGFYLCAALPDRFVYNEQFFGPGTRLTVL.

The rearrangement joins TRBV6-4 to TRBJ2-1, with 7 bases aligning to TRBD2. Germline V lookup: CDR1 MRHNA, CDR2 SNTAGT. The CDR3 has 16 amino acids. Losses at the gene ends were 4 bases for V and 1 base for J; bases not matched to a gene: 7. Here the CDR3 reads CASSGGGTGSYNEQFF. CDR3 nucleotide sequence: TGTGCCAGCAGTGGGGGGGGAACAGGATCCTACAATGAGCAGTTCTTC.

This rearrangement joins TRBV6-5 to TRBJ1-2; D gene ambiguous. V dropped 8 bases and J dropped 8 bases, with 18 bases sitting between them. CDR3 length: 13 amino acids. Germline lookup yields CDR1 MNHEY and CDR2 SVGAGI. The CDR3 reads CASDPNLAGGYTF. CDR3 DNA: TGTGCCAGCGACCCTAACCTGGCGGGAGGCTACACCTTC.

This clone was seen just once. The chain carries TRBV28 and TRBJ2-5; D may be TRBD2 (5 bases). Germline-derived CDR1 and CDR2 are MDHEN and SYDVKM. The CDR3 contains 10 residues. V was pared by 5 bases and J by 7 bases, with 5 bases between. CDR3: CASSAGTQYF. In DNA, the CDR3 is TGTGCCAGCAGTGCGGGGACCCAGTACTTC.

The J gene is TRBJ1-1, the V gene TRBV5-1; no clear D gene. CDR1 SGHRS and CDR2 YFSETQ come from the germline V gene. V was pared by 5 bases and J by 4 bases, with 15 bases between. The CDR3 covers 14 residues. CDR3: CASSKDNWATEAFF. The CDR3 DNA sequence: TGCGCCAGCAGTAAGGATAACTGGGCCACTGAAGCTTTCTTT.

A single count supports this clone. J is TRBJ2-7 and V is TRBV10-1; 8 bases are shared with TRBD1. The J segment lost 5 bases and the V segment lost 0 bases, leaving 6 bases of the junction unmatched. Germline CDR1 and CDR2: WNHNN and SYGVQD (reference sequence). The CDR3 is 15 amino acids. The CDR3 sequence: CASSESHRGAHEQYF. The CDR3 region has the DNA TGCGCCAGCAGTGAGTCCCACAGGGGGGCCCACGAGCAGTACTTC.

The chain employs TRBV11-2 and TRBJ1-1, with D possibly being TRBD1 (5 bases). Germline assignment: CDR1 SGHAT and CDR2 FQNNGV. The CDR3 covers 15 residues. V lost 0 bases, J lost 1 base, and 9 bases lay in between. This CDR3 reads CASSLDGARNTEAFF. CDR3 in DNA: TGTGCCAGCAGCTTAGATGGGGCCAGGAACACTGAAGCTTTCTTT.

The genes are TRBV5-6 and TRBJ1-5, with D unresolved. This CDR3 has 14 amino acids. Trimming shortened V by 2 bases and J by 6 bases, and 12 bases separated the two germline ends. CDR1 and CDR2 from the germline V gene are SGHDT and YYEEEE. The CDR3 nucleotides read TGTGCCAGCAGCTTCGGTACTAGTGGTCAGCCCCAGCATTTT. This encodes CASSFGTSGQPQHF.

This clone occurred a few times. This sequence joins TRBV2 and TRBJ2-7, with TRBD1 identical over 10 bases. The germline gives CDR1 SNHLY, CDR2 FYNNEI. The V segment lost 1 base and the J segment 10 bases; nucleotides outside the gene matches: 4. The CDR3 has 13 amino acids. CDR3 region: CASSEVDRGVQYF. CDR3 nucleotide sequence: TGTGCCAGCAGTGAAGTGGACAGGGGGGTTCAGTACTTC.

The chain is built from TRBV5-8 and TRBJ2-7, with D perhaps matching TRBD2 (5 bases). Germline lookup yields CDR1 SGHTS and CDR2 YDEGEE. The CDR3 is 15 residues long. V lost 0 bases to trimming and J lost 7 bases, with 17 bases between them. The chain's CDR3 is CASSLGDKDTGEQYV. In DNA, the CDR3 is TGTGCCAGCAGCTTGGGCGACAAGGATACGGGAGAGCAGTACGTC.

The chain couples TRBV28 to TRBJ1-5; perhaps TRBD1 as D (6 bases). The CDR3 sequence is 14 residues long. CDR1 is MDHEN and CDR2 is SYDVKM in the germline V gene. V lost 6 bases and J 3 bases, leaving 12 bases between the germline ends. CDR3 nucleotide sequence: TGTGCCAGCAGCCACGGACAGAACAATCAGCCCCAGCATTTT. Its translation is CASSHGQNNQPQHF.

This clone was observed a handful of times. The CDR3 region is CATSLGQNSPLHF. CDR3 bases: TGTGCCACCAGCCTGGGACAGAATTCACCCCTCCACTTT. The chain employs TRBV15 and TRBJ1-6; 7 bases are shared with TRBD1. The trim removed 5 bases at V and 7 bases at J, leaving 2 bases unmatched. This CDR3 contains 13 residues. Germline V gives CDR1 LNHNV, CDR2 YYDKDF (reference sequence). Complete variable domain (other parts from reference TRBV15 and TRBJ1-6): DAMVIQNPRYQVTQFGKPVTLSCSQTLNHNVMYWYQQKSSQAPKLLFHYYDKDFNNEADTPDNFQSRRPNTSFCFLDIRSPGLGDTAMYLCATSLGQNSPLHFGNGTRLTVT.

This clone was counted a single time. The chain links TRBV5-5 to TRBJ2-1, with a weak D call TRBD2 (5 bases). The CDR3 contains 11 residues. V lost 4 bases and J lost 11, with 10 bases in between. In germline, CDR1 is SGHKS, CDR2 YYEKEE (reference sequence). The CDR3 sequence is CASSQTGKQFF. DNA for the CDR3: TGTGCCAGCAGCCAAACGGGGAAGCAGTTCTTC. Looking up the rest from reference TRBV5-5 and TRBJ2-1 gives the full variable domain: DAGVTQSPTHLIKTRGQQVTLRCSPISGHKSVSWYQQVLGQGPQFIFQYYEKEERGRGNFPDRFSARQFPNYSSELNVNALLLGDSALYLCASSQTGKQFFGPGTRLTVL.